These 26 T cell receptor beta chains originate from one sample sequenced in a study of blood T cell repertoires in COVID-19. Sequencing used immunoSEQ multiplex PCR; TCRdb keeps in-frame clones, though not all of them. The sample shows some 150,000 clones, about nine tenths of them seen only once. Sequenced sample: peripheral blood. These receptor sequences come from a woman aged 55 to 70 with active or convalescent COVID-19.

This clone appeared once. The gene calls are TRBV9 and TRBJ1-3; 7 bases agree with TRBD1. From germline, CDR1 is SGDLS and CDR2 YYNGEE. CDR3 length: 14 amino acids. Unmatched junction bases numbered 9, after V lost 4 bases and J lost 8 bases. CDR3 sequence: CASSILTGEDTIYF. CDR3 nucleotide sequence: TGTGCCAGCAGCATACTCACAGGGGAGGACACCATATATTTT.

The rearrangement joins TRBV15 to TRBJ2-3; 9 positions agree with TRBD2. The CDR3 is 15 amino acids. The germline gives CDR1 LNHNV, CDR2 YYDKDF (reference sequence). V lost 5 bases and J lost 6; bases outside the gene matches: 9. CDR3 nucleotides: TGTGCCACCAGCGTTAGCGGGGGCCCGGGGGATACGCAGTATTTT. It encodes CATSVSGGPGDTQYF. Supplemented by reference TRBV15 and TRBJ2-3, the full variable domain reads DAMVIQNPRYQVTQFGKPVTLSCSQTLNHNVMYWYQQKSSQAPKLLFHYYDKDFNNEADTPDNFQSRRPNTSFCFLDIRSPGLGDTAMYLCATSVSGGPGDTQYFGPGTRLTVL.

The chain uses TRBV29-1 and TRBJ1-1, with 8 bases that match TRBD1. The germline gives CDR1 SQVTM, CDR2 ANQGSEA. The CDR3 is 15 residues long. The trim removed 6 bases at V and 4 bases at J, leaving 13 bases unmatched. The CDR3 sequence is CSVTQPTGVSTEAFF. CDR3 nucleotide sequence: TGCAGCGTAACTCAGCCGACAGGGGTGAGCACTGAAGCTTTCTTT.

This chain joins TRBV2 and TRBJ1-1; 11 nucleotides align to TRBD1. The CDR3 extends over 13 amino acids. The V segment lost 7 bases and the J segment 11 bases; nucleotides outside the gene matches: 9. Germline V gives CDR1 SNHLY, CDR2 FYNNEI. DNA of the CDR3: TGTGCCAGCATACCGGACAGGGGGCGAGAGGCTTTCTTT. This codes for CASIPDRGREAFF.

The chain joins TRBV7-9 to TRBJ1-3, with a weak D call TRBD1 (6 bases). The CDR3 consists of 15 residues. The V end was cut by 5 bases, the J end by 0 bases, with 11 bases between. The germline gives CDR1 SEHNR, CDR2 FQNEAQ (reference sequence). CDR3 loop: CASSTTGRSGNTIYF. The CDR3 DNA sequence: TGTGCCAGCAGCACGACAGGACGCTCTGGAAACACCATATATTTT.

The chain links TRBV6-5 to TRBJ1-2; no reliable D call. Trimming pared 2 bases from V and 5 bases from J, leaving 15 bases between. Germline V gene data show CDR1 as MNHEY and CDR2 as SVGAGI. The length of the CDR3 is 15 residues. The CDR3 sequence is CASSYRAGGGYGYTF. DNA for the CDR3: TGTGCCAGCAGTTACCGGGCGGGTGGAGGATATGGCTACACCTTC.

This clone occurred once. The V call is TRBV4-3, the J call TRBJ2-3, with 12 bases lining up with TRBD2. This CDR3 is 16 amino acids long. Losses at the gene ends were 2 bases for V and 3 bases for J; bases not matched to a gene: 3. Germline V CDR1 and CDR2: LGHNA, YSLEER. CDR3 amino acids: CASSQWTSGDTDTQYF. The DNA of the CDR3 is TGCGCCAGCAGCCAATGGACTAGCGGGGATACAGATACGCAGTATTTT.

The chain couples TRBV6-5 to TRBJ2-2; TRBD1 might be the D (5 bases). This CDR3 is built from 13 residues. Germline CDR1 reads MNHEY; CDR2 reads SVGAGI. V was pared by 8 bases and J by 4 bases, with 11 bases between. The CDR3 bases are TGTGCCAGCCGGGCCAGGGCCACCGGGGAGCTGTTTTTT. It specifies CASRARATGELFF.

The chain has TRBV2 and TRBJ1-4, with 7 positions matching TRBD1. V trimming: 8 bases; J trimming: 4 bases; junction bases outside the gene matches: 4. This CDR3 contains 13 residues. Per germline, CDR1 SNHLY and CDR2 FYNNEI. The CDR3 here is CASRDSINEKLFF. CDR3 bases: TGTGCCAGCCGGGACAGCATTAATGAAAAACTGTTTTTT.

This clone was counted ten times or more. The chain uses TRBV7-2 and TRBJ2-7; tentatively, D is TRBD2 (5 bases). V was pared by 4 bases and J by 4 bases, with 14 bases between. The germline V gene encodes CDR1 SGHTA and CDR2 FQGNSA. This CDR3 has 14 residues. CDR3 in DNA: TGTGCCAGCAGCTCCTTCCTAGCCCCATACGAGCAGTACTTC. Its protein is CASSSFLAPYEQYF.

The chain carries TRBV18 and TRBJ1-5; D not resolved. Trimming left V 5 bases short and J 4 bases short, with 6 bases between. The CDR3 sequence is 12 residues long. The V gene's germline CDR1 is KGHSH and CDR2 LQKENI. CDR3 nucleotides: TGTGCCAGCTCAGGGAGTAATCAGCCCCAGCATTTT. Its protein is CASSGSNQPQHF.

The chain recombines TRBV6-2 or TRBV6-3 with TRBJ2-5, with D hard to call. V was clipped by 4 bases and J by 1 base, with 13 bases between them. CDR1 and CDR2 (germline): MNHEY, SVGEGT. This CDR3 comprises 15 residues. This CDR3 reads CASSSGPALQETQYF. The CDR3 coding sequence is TGTGCCAGCAGTTCTGGGCCTGCACTCCAAGAGACCCAGTACTTC.

The V gene is TRBV7-2, the J gene TRBJ1-5, with 9 positions matching TRBD1. With 1 base clipped from V and 1 base from J, the junction kept 5 bases outside the gene matches. Germline lookup yields CDR1 SGHTA and CDR2 FQGNSA. The CDR3 contains 17 residues. CDR3 nucleotide sequence: TGTGCCAGCAGCTTAGATTTTGGGACAGGGAGCAATCAGCCCCAGCATTTT. The encoded protein is CASSLDFGTGSNQPQHF.

Here the CDR3 reads CASTPGQGARGYTF. In DNA, the CDR3 is TGTGCCAGCACCCCAGGACAGGGGGCGCGAGGCTACACCTTC. The gene calls are TRBV6-5 and TRBJ1-2; 11 bases are shared with TRBD1. The V gene end was trimmed by 7 bases and the J gene end by 8 bases; junction bases not matched to a gene: 9. This CDR3 spans 14 amino acids. Germline CDR1 is MNHEY and CDR2 is SVGAGI.

This chain links TRBV18 with TRBJ2-7, with a weak D call TRBD1 (6 bases). Germline V gene lookup returns CDR1 KGHSH and CDR2 LQKENI. V lost 3 bases and J lost 3, with 15 bases in between. The CDR3 consists of 15 residues. The CDR3 region is CASSPGSGRGYEQYF. For the CDR3, the DNA is TGTGCCAGCTCACCTGGGAGTGGCAGGGGCTACGAGCAGTACTTC.

The rearrangement joins TRBV6-2 or TRBV6-3 to TRBJ1-2, with 7 bases identical to TRBD1. This CDR3 is 14 amino acids long. Germline V gene lookup returns CDR1 MNHEY and CDR2 SVGEGT. After removal of 5 bases from V and 4 bases from J, the junction contained 7 bases not matched to a gene. The CDR3 DNA sequence: TGTGCCAGCAGTAAGACAGGGACGGGCTATGGCTACACCTTC. Translation: CASSKTGTGYGYTF.

This clone was counted once. This rearrangement joins TRBV4-3 to TRBJ2-7, with D perhaps matching TRBD2 (6 bases). V was trimmed by 5 bases and J by 7 bases, leaving 15 bases between them. The germline gives CDR1 LGHNA, CDR2 YSLEER. The CDR3 spans 13 residues. This CDR3 is CASSGPSGREQYF. The CDR3 DNA reads TGCGCCAGCAGCGGGCCGTCGGGGAGGGAGCAGTACTTC.

This clone was counted only a few times. The genes are TRBV21-1 and TRBJ2-1; the listed D gene, TRBD1, was not tested against the DNA. TRBV21-1 is recorded as a pseudogene. There are 17 residues in the CDR3. The CDR3 DNA sequence: TGTGCCAGCAGCAAAGAGGACAGAGGATGGTTCTACAATGAGCAGTTCTTC. This codes for CASSKEDRGWFYNEQFF.

The chain is built from TRBV6-1 and TRBJ2-2; 13 nucleotides line up with TRBD2. Germline V gene sequence: CDR1 MNHNS, CDR2 SASEGT. CDR3 length: 18 residues. The V segment lost 0 bases and the J segment 4 bases; nucleotides outside the gene matches: 5. CDR3 nucleotides: TGTGCCAGCAGTGAAGCAAGGACTAGCGGGGGACCCACCGGGGAGCTGTTTTTT. It is translated as CASSEARTSGGPTGELFF.

The V gene is TRBV19, the J gene TRBJ1-5; TRBD1 matches at 9 bases. The trim removed 7 bases at V and 6 bases at J, leaving 10 bases unmatched. The CDR3 runs to 15 residues. Germline lookup yields CDR1 LNHDA and CDR2 SQIVND (reference sequence). The CDR3 DNA sequence: TGTGCCAGTAAAGGACCAACAGGGGGCAGTCAGCCCCAGCATTTT. Encoded protein: CASKGPTGGSQPQHF.

The table lists this clone with a count of one. The rearrangement uses TRBV7-9 and TRBJ2-5, with 12 bases aligning to TRBD2. CDR3 length equals 18 residues. The germline gives CDR1 SEHNR, CDR2 FQNEAQ (reference sequence). Trimming at V came to 1 base and at J to 1 base, leaving 7 bases not matched to a gene. CDR3 DNA: TGTGCCAGCAGCTTAGGACTAGCGGGGGAACCTTCCCAAGAGACCCAGTACTTC. Translation: CASSLGLAGEPSQETQYF.

About this clone itself: Different DNA sequences within this sample yield the same CDR3. This rearrangement joins TRBV12-3 or TRBV12-4 to TRBJ1-1; D uncertain. The CDR3 is made up of 13 amino acids. Trimming left V 1 base short and J 1 base short, with 4 bases between. This CDR3 is CASSLGQNTEAFF. CDR3 bases: TGTGCCAGCAGTTTAGGACAGAACACTGAAGCTTTCTTT.

The chain joins TRBV2 to TRBJ1-2; D unclear. With 4 bases removed from V and 0 bases from J, the gap between germline ends came to 12 bases. Germline CDR1 and CDR2: SNHLY and FYNNEI. This CDR3 contains 15 residues. This chain's CDR3 is CASSVFPTTNYGYTF. The CDR3 region has the DNA TGTGCCAGCAGTGTCTTCCCCACAACTAACTATGGCTACACCTTC.

The chain's CDR3 is CASSLLGQRNTEAFF. DNA for the CDR3: TGTGCCAGCAGTTTATTGGGACAGCGTAACACTGAAGCTTTCTTT. The chain uses TRBV28 and TRBJ1-1; 7 bases align to TRBD1. With 1 base clipped from V and 2 bases from J, the junction kept 4 bases outside the gene matches. In germline, CDR1 is MDHEN, CDR2 SYDVKM. The CDR3 extends over 15 amino acids. The full variable domain, its missing parts supplied by reference TRBV28 and TRBJ1-1, is DVKVTQSSRYLVKRTGEKVFLECVQDMDHENMFWYRQDPGLGLRLIYFSYDVKMKEKGDIPEGYSVSREKKERFSLILESASTNQTSMYLCASSLLGQRNTEAFFGQGTRLTVV.

The chain employs TRBV6-5 and TRBJ1-2; 7 nucleotides match TRBD1. The CDR3 has 15 residues. The germline V gene encodes CDR1 MNHEY and CDR2 SVGAGI. Trimming at V came to 6 bases and at J to 4 bases, leaving 11 bases not matched to a gene. Written as DNA, the CDR3 is TGTGCCAGCAGGGGAATGGGACAGACCGCCTATGGCTACACCTTC. This encodes CASRGMGQTAYGYTF.

The chain couples TRBV7-3 to TRBJ2-7; D might be TRBD1 (5 bases). The CDR3 totals 13 residues. Germline CDR1 and CDR2: SGHTA and FQGTGA. Trimming took off 2 bases at V and 2 bases at J, with 7 bases between the two ends. The CDR3 region has the DNA TGTGCCAGCAGCTTAGACAGAACCTACGAGCAGTACTTC. It is translated as CASSLDRTYEQYF.